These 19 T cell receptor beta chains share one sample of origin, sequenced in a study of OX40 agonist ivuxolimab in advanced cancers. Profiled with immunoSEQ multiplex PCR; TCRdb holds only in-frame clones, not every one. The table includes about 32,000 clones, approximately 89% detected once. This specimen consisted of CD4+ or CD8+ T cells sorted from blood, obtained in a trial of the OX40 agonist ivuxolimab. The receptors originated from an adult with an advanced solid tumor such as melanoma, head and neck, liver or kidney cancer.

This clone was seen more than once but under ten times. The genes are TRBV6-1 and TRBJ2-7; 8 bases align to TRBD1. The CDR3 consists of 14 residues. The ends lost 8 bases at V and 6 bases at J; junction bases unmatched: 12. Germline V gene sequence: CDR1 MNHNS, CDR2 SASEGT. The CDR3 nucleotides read TGTGCCAGCTCCCGGACAGGGAATAGCGTCGAGCAGTACTTC. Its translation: CASSRTGNSVEQYF.

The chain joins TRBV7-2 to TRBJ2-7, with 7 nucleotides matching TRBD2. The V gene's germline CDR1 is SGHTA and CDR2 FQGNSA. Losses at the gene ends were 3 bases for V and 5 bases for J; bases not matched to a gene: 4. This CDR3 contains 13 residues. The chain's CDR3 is CASSFEGGDEQYF. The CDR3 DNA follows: TGTGCCAGCAGCTTCGAGGGAGGGGACGAGCAGTACTTC.

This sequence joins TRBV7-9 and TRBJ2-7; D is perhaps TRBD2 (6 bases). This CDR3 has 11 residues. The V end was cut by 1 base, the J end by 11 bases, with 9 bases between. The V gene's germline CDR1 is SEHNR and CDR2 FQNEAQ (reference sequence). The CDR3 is CASSLGWEEYF. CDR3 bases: TGTGCCAGCAGCTTAGGCTGGGAGGAGTACTTC.

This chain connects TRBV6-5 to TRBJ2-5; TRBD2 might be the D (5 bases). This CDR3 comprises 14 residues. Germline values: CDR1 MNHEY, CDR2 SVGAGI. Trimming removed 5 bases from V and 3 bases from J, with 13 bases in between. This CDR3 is CASSATLAEETQYF. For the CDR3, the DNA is TGTGCCAGCAGTGCAACCCTAGCAGAAGAGACCCAGTACTTC.

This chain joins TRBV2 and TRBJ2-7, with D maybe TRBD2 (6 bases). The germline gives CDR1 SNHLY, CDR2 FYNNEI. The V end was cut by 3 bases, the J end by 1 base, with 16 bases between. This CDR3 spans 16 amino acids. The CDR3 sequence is CASSDPRDSASYEQYF. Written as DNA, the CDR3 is TGTGCCAGCAGTGACCCCCGGGACTCGGCTTCCTACGAGCAGTACTTC.

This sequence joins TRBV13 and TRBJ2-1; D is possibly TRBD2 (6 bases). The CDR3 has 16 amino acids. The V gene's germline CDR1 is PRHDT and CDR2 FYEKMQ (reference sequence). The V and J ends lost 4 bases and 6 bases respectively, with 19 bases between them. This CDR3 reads CASSSFRDLQGNEQFF. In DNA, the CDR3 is TGTGCCAGCAGCTCGTTCCGGGACTTGCAAGGCAATGAGCAGTTCTTC.

CDR3 bases: TGTGCCAGCAGCGTGGTAGGGACCGGGGAGCTGTTTTTT. Translation gives CASSVVGTGELFF. V and J are TRBV9 and TRBJ2-2; D ambiguous. Trimming pared 2 bases from V and 5 bases from J, leaving 7 bases between. Germline V lookup: CDR1 SGDLS, CDR2 YYNGEE. CDR3 length: 13 residues.

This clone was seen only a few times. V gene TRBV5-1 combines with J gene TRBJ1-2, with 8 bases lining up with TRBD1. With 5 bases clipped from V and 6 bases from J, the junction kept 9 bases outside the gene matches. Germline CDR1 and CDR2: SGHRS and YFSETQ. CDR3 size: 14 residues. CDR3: CASRLGQGADGYTF. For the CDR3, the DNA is TGCGCCAGCAGACTCGGGCAGGGGGCGGATGGCTACACCTTC.

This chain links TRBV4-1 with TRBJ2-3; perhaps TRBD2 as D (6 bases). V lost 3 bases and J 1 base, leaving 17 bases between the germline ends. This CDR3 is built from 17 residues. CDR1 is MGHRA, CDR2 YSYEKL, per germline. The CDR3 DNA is TGCGCCAGCAGCCAGTTAATGGGACTTCTCCGCACAGATACGCAGTATTTT. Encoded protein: CASSQLMGLLRTDTQYF.

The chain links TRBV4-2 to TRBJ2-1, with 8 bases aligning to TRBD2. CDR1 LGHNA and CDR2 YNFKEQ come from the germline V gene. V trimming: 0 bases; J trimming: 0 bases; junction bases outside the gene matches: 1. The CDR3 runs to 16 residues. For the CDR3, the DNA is TGTGCCAGCAGCCAAGAGGCGGGGGGCTCCTACAATGAGCAGTTCTTC. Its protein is CASSQEAGGSYNEQFF.

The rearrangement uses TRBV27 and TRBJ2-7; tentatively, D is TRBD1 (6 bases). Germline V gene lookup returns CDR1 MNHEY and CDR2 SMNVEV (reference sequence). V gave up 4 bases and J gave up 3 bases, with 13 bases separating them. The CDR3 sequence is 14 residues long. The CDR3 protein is CASSSRPGVYEQYF. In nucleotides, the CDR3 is TGTGCCAGCAGTTCCCGGCCAGGGGTCTACGAGCAGTACTTC.

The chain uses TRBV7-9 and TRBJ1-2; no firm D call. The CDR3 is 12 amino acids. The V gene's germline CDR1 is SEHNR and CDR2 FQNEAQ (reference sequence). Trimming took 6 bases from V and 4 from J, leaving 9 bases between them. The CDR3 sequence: CASSGLGYGYTF. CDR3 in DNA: TGTGCCAGCAGTGGTCTGGGCTATGGCTACACCTTC. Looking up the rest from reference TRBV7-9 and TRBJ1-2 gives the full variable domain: DTGVSQNPRHKITKRGQNVTFRCDPISEHNRLYWYRQTLGQGPEFLTYFQNEAQLEKSRLLSDRFSAERPKGSFSTLEIQRTEQGDSAMYLCASSGLGYGYTFGSGTRLTVV.

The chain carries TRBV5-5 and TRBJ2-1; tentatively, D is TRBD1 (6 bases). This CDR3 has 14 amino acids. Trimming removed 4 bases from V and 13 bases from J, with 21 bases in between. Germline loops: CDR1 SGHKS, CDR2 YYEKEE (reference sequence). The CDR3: CASSPPQGLIRQFF. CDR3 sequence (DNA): TGTGCCAGCAGCCCCCCCCAGGGGCTCATCCGACAGTTCTTC. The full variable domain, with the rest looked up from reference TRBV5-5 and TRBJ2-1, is DAGVTQSPTHLIKTRGQQVTLRCSPISGHKSVSWYQQVLGQGPQFIFQYYEKEERGRGNFPDRFSARQFPNYSSELNVNALLLGDSALYLCASSPPQGLIRQFFGPGTRLTVL.

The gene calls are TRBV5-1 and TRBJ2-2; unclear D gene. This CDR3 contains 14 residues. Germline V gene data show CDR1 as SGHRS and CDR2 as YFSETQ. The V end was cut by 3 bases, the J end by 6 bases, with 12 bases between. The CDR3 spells CASSSDLSPGELFF. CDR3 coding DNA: TGCGCCAGCAGCTCGGATCTCTCCCCCGGGGAGCTGTTTTTT.

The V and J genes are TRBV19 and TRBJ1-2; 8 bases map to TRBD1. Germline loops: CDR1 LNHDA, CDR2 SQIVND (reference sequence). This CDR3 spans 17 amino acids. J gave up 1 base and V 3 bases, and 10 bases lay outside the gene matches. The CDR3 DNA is TGTGCCAGTAGTATTTCGGCCGCAGGGGGCCATAACTATGGCTACACCTTC. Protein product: CASSISAAGGHNYGYTF.

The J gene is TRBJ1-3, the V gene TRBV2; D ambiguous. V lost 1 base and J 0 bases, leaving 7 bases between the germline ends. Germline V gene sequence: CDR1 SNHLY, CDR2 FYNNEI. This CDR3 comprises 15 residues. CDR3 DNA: TGTGCCAGCAGTGAAGGCGTAAACTCTGGAAACACCATATATTTT. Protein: CASSEGVNSGNTIYF.

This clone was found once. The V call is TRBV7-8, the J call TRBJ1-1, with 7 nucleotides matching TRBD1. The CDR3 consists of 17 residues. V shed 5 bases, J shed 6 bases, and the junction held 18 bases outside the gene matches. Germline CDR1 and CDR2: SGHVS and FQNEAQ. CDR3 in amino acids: CASSLTGVRAKDAEAFF. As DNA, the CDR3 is TGTGCCAGCAGCCTAACAGGGGTTCGGGCTAAAGACGCTGAAGCTTTCTTT.

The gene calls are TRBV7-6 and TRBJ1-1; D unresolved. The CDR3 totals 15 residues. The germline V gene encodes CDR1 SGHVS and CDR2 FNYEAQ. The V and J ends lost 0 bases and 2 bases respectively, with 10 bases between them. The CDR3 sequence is CASSLAPLGNTEAFF. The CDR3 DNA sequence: TGTGCCAGCAGCTTAGCCCCCCTAGGAAACACTGAAGCTTTCTTT.

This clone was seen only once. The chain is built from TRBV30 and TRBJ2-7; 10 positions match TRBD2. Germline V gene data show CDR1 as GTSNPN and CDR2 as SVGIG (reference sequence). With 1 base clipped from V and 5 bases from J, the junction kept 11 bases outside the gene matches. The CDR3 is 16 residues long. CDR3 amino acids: CAWSGDGSGGADEQYF. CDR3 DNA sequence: TGTGCCTGGAGTGGGGACGGGAGCGGGGGGGCTGACGAGCAGTACTTC.